Below are 15 T cell receptor beta chains sequenced from a single sample in a study of cytomegalovirus exposure and HLA in healthy donors. With 60 Vbeta and 13 Jbeta primers, the PCR was carried out. Repertoires were generated with immunoSEQ multiplex PCR, while TCRdb's copy carries only in-frame clones and drops some. The profile shows about 130,000 clones, over 70% of them singletons. Sequencing was performed on PBMCs. These receptors originate from an older woman in good health and CMV-seropositive.

CDR3 residues: CASSQPGLGYTF. The CDR3 bases are TGTGCCAGCAGCCAACCGGGTCTTGGCTACACCTTC. The chain couples TRBV7-7 to TRBJ1-2, with unresolved D. CDR3 size: 12 residues. Trimming pared 5 bases from V and 7 bases from J, leaving 11 bases between. From germline, CDR1 is SSHAT and CDR2 FNYEAQ (reference sequence). The full variable domain, rest sourced from reference TRBV7-7 and TRBJ1-2, is GAGVSQSPRYKVTKRGQDVTLRCDPISSHATLYWYQQALGQGPEFLTYFNYEAQPDKSGLPSDRFSAERPEGSISTLTIQRTEQRDSAMYRCASSQPGLGYTFGSGTRLTVV.

V usage is TRBV2 and J usage is TRBJ1-1; D call uncertain. The CDR3 covers 17 residues. Germline loops: CDR1 SNHLY, CDR2 FYNNEI. V was cut by 7 bases and J by 0 bases, with 21 bases left in between. The CDR3 protein is CASTGGGPTALNTEAFF. The DNA for the CDR3 is TGTGCCAGCACCGGCGGCGGCCCCACGGCCCTGAACACTGAAGCTTTCTTT.

The V and J genes are TRBV28 and TRBJ1-4; maybe TRBD1 (5 bases). CDR3 length: 14 amino acids. CDR1 MDHEN and CDR2 SYDVKM come from the germline V gene. V was clipped by 5 bases and J by 6 bases, with 13 bases between them. The CDR3, as DNA: TGTGCCAGCAGTGGGACGGGGGTTGATGAAAAACTGTTTTTT. Protein sequence: CASSGTGVDEKLFF.

This chain uses TRBV6-5 with TRBJ2-7; no definite D call. Germline V gene data show CDR1 as MNHEY and CDR2 as SVGAGI. The CDR3 totals 12 residues. V was trimmed by 5 bases and J by 2 bases, leaving 7 bases between them. This CDR3 reads CASSAQTYEQYF. For the CDR3, the DNA is TGTGCCAGCAGTGCACAGACCTACGAGCAGTACTTC.

The J gene is TRBJ2-5, the V gene TRBV19; maybe TRBD1 (6 bases). V was cut by 6 bases and J by 2 bases, with 13 bases left in between. Germline V lookup: CDR1 LNHDA, CDR2 SQIVND (reference sequence). The CDR3 spans 14 residues. For the CDR3, the DNA is TGTGCCAGTAGGTCGGGACACCTTCAAGAGACCCAGTACTTC. Amino acid sequence: CASRSGHLQETQYF.

The chain joins TRBV18 to TRBJ1-2; 7 nucleotides align to TRBD1. The germline CDR1 and CDR2 sequences are KGHSH and LQKENI. The CDR3 has 15 amino acids. The V segment lost 3 bases and the J segment 0 bases; nucleotides outside the gene matches: 4. CDR3 amino acids: CASSPRDSPNYGYTF. CDR3 coding DNA: TGTGCCAGCTCACCCAGGGACAGCCCTAACTATGGCTACACCTTC.

This clone has a single count. This chain links TRBV20-1 with TRBJ2-5, with D unresolved. The CDR3 has 11 amino acids. V was shortened by 6 bases and J by 5 bases, with 10 bases between the two germline ends. The germline V gene encodes CDR1 DFQATT and CDR2 SNEGSKA (reference sequence). The CDR3 sequence is CSAVKRETQYF. Written as DNA, the CDR3 is TGCAGTGCCGTTAAGAGGGAGACCCAGTACTTC.

CDR3 region: CASSEVPRRQETQYF. The DNA for the CDR3 is TGTGCCAGTAGTGAGGTCCCCCGGAGGCAAGAGACCCAGTACTTC. The rearrangement joins TRBV19 to TRBJ2-5, with D perhaps matching TRBD2 (5 bases). With 5 bases removed from V and 2 bases from J, the gap between germline ends came to 15 bases. Germline-derived CDR1 and CDR2 are LNHDA and SQIVND (reference sequence). The CDR3 is 15 residues long.

V and J are TRBV2 and TRBJ1-3; 10 positions match TRBD1. The V gene end was trimmed by 6 bases and the J gene end by 1 base; junction bases not matched to a gene: 9. The CDR3 loop spans 17 amino acids. Germline assignment: CDR1 SNHLY and CDR2 FYNNEI. The CDR3 is CASRATPGQGSGNTIYF. The CDR3 coding sequence is TGTGCCAGCAGGGCCACACCGGGACAGGGGTCTGGAAACACCATATATTTT.

The chain is built from TRBV9 and TRBJ1-5; TRBD1 is a possible D gene (5 bases). This CDR3 is 16 amino acids long. The V and J ends lost 0 bases and 1 base respectively, with 11 bases between them. Germline loops: CDR1 SGDLS, CDR2 YYNGEE. The CDR3 nucleotides read TGTGCCAGCAGCGTAGGTGGAGGGGAAAGCAATCAGCCCCAGCATTTT. Amino acids: CASSVGGGESNQPQHF.

The chain recombines TRBV19 with TRBJ2-7; 11 nucleotides align to TRBD2. Germline V gene lookup returns CDR1 LNHDA and CDR2 SQIVND (reference sequence). Trimming took 4 bases from V and 6 from J; bases not matched to a gene: 8. The CDR3 contains 15 residues. The CDR3 DNA follows: TGTGCCAGTAGTAGAGCTAGCGGGGGGATTTTCGAGCAGTACTTC. It specifies CASSRASGGIFEQYF.

The chain employs TRBV18 and TRBJ1-6; 9 nucleotides align to TRBD1. Germline-derived CDR1 and CDR2 are KGHSH and LQKENI. Trimming took 1 base from V and 14 from J; bases not matched to a gene: 12. The CDR3 is 16 residues long. Here the CDR3 DNA reads TGTGCCAGCTCACCACAGGAAGGGACAGGGTTAAAATCCCTCCACTTT. Protein: CASSPQEGTGLKSLHF. Using reference TRBV18 and TRBJ1-6 for the parts outside the CDR3, the full variable domain is NAGVMQNPRHLVRRRGQEARLRCSPMKGHSHVYWYRQLPEEGLKFMVYLQKENIIDESGMPKERFSAEFPKEGPSILRIQQVVRGDSAAYFCASSPQEGTGLKSLHFGNGTRLTVT.

The chain carries TRBV6-1 and TRBJ1-2, with D unclear. The CDR3 is made up of 13 amino acids. Germline CDR1 and CDR2: MNHNS and SASEGT. The ends were cut back, 8 bases at V and 0 bases at J, with 10 bases in the middle. The CDR3 here is CASVQVTNYGYTF. CDR3 bases: TGTGCCAGCGTCCAGGTTACTAACTATGGCTACACCTTC.

The chain couples TRBV6-5 to TRBJ1-1; D unclear. Germline-derived CDR1 and CDR2 are MNHEY and SVGAGI. Trimming pared 4 bases from V and 1 base from J, leaving 13 bases between. CDR3 length: 15 residues. CDR3 coding DNA: TGTGCCAGCAGTTCCTTGGGCGCCGGGAACACTGAAGCTTTCTTT. Amino acid sequence: CASSSLGAGNTEAFF.

There are a few counts of this clone. V usage is TRBV6-6 and J usage is TRBJ1-1; D is possibly TRBD1 (6 bases). CDR3 size: 12 residues. V lost 2 bases to trimming and J lost 8 bases, with 9 bases between them. Germline V gene sequence: CDR1 MNHNY, CDR2 SVGAGI (reference sequence). CDR3 in amino acids: CASSYPGQEAFF. The CDR3 DNA sequence: TGTGCCAGCAGTTACCCCGGACAGGAAGCTTTCTTT.